This T cell receptor (beta chain) was obtained from a study of blood T cell repertoires in COVID-19. At the level of the study: There were acute and convalescent COVID-19 samples, and they came from the United States, Italy and Spain. The cDNA or gDNA used as material had been derived from T cells, B-cell-depleted T cells, or PBMCs.

With 2 bases clipped from V and 7 bases from J, the junction kept 5 bases outside the gene matches. CDR3 length equals 14 residues. CDR1 and CDR2 (germline): SGHKS, YYEKEE (reference sequence). Authors' analysis steps: Amplification of reference gene primers provided the estimated nucleated cell counts. Profiled with immunoSEQ multiplex PCR; TCRdb holds only in-frame clones, not every one. The V and J calls and clone size come from that table; D and trimming were worked out from the DNA. This table holds approximately 300,000 clones, over 80% found once. The gene calls are TRBV5-5 and TRBJ1-4; 7 bases fit TRBD1. The source is a woman aged 45-65 years with active or convalescent COVID-19. Material: peripheral blood. The CDR3 DNA reads TGTGCCAGCAGCTTCGGGACAGTAAGTGAAAAACTGTTTTTT. Protein sequence: CASSFGTVSEKLFF.